This T cell receptor (beta chain) appears in the sequencing data of a study of cytomegalovirus exposure and HLA in healthy donors. Study-wide context: The same platform was used for the 110 or so validation repertoires as for the approximately 730 first-cohort repertoires, as reported in a later analysis.

Per germline, CDR1 MNHEY and CDR2 SMNVEV (reference sequence). The V segment lost 6 bases and the J segment 3 bases; nucleotides outside the gene matches: 4. This CDR3 has 14 residues. Study conclusions and caveats: Rarity characterized most TCR sequences, yet some public TCRs appeared in many donors.

Points on this clone: Its target is unknown.

Measured with immunoSEQ multiplex PCR; TCRdb has only the in-frame clones, and not every one. The sample holds a few hundred thousand clones, about 86% seen once. The rearrangement links TRBV27 to TRBJ1-4; 7 nucleotides agree with TRBD1. This clonotype originated in a woman younger than 35 in good health and CMV-seronegative. The sequenced sample consisted of PBMCs. The CDR3 here is CASSPRGANEKLFF. CDR3 bases: TGTGCCAGCAGCCCCAGGGGGGCTAATGAAAAACTGTTTTTT.